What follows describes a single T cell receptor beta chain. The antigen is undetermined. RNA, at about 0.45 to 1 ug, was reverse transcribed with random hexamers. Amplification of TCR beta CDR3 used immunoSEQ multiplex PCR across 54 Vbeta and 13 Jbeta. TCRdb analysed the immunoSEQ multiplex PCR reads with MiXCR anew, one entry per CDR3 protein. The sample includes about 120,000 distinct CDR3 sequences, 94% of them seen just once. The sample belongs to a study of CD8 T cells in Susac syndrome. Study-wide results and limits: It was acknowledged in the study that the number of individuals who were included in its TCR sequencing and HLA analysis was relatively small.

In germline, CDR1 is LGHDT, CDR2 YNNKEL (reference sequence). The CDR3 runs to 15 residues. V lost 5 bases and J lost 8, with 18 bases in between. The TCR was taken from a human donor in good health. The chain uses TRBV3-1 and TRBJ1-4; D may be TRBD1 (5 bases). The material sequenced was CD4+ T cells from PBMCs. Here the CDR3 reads CASSFSRDGAEKLFF. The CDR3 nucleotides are TGTGCCAGCAGCTTCAGCAGGGACGGGGCGGAAAAACTGTTTTTT.